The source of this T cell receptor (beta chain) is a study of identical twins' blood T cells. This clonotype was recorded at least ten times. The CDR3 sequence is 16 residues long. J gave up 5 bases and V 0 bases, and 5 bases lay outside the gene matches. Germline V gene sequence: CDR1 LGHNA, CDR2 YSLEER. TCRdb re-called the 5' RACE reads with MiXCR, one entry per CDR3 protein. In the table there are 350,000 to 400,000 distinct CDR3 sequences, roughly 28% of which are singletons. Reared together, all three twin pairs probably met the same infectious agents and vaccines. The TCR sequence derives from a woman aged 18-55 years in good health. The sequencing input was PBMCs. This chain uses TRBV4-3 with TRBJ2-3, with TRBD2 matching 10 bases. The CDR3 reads CASSQDASGREDTQYF. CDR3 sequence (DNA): TGCGCCAGCAGCCAAGATGCGAGCGGGAGGGAAGATACGCAGTATTTT.